The rows below give T cell receptor beta chains drawn from one sample of a study of neurological immune-mediated disorders. Each CDR3 protein is one row after TCRdb ran MiXCR on the 5' RACE reads. The table has around 42,000 distinct CDR3 sequences, roughly 14% seen once; the top ten hold around 10%. Input material: PBMCs. Source of these receptors: a man aged 30-40 years in good health. Both conserved end residues are part of each CDR3. A D gene is named only where the DNA matches it firmly. Clone size is given as how often the clone was seen (once, few, many) or a class if it is expanded.

J gene	D gene	clone size	V gene	CDR3 protein	CDR3 DNA
TRBJ2-7	TRBD2	many	TRBV4-2	CASSQEGPGLLYEQYF	TGTGCCAGCAGCCAAGAGGGCCCGGGACTACTCTACGAGCAGTACTTC
TRBJ2-1	-	many	TRBV20-1	CSADPGEQFF	TGCAGTGCTGACCCGGGGGAACAGTTCTTC
TRBJ2-7	-	many	TRBV7-9	CASSLVIGVSYEQYF	TGTGCCAGCAGCTTAGTAATAGGGGTTTCCTACGAGCAGTACTTC
TRBJ2-2	TRBD2	many	TRBV10-3	CAISLPGGNTGELFF	TGTGCCATCAGCCTCCCGGGGGGTAATACCGGGGAGCTGTTTTTT
TRBJ2-7	TRBD2	many	TRBV27	CASSLGLAAYEQYF	TGTGCCAGCAGCCTGGGGCTAGCGGCCTACGAGCAGTACTTC
TRBJ2-2	-	medium-sized	TRBV28	CASGGTVNTGELFF	TGTGCCAGCGGGGGGACAGTCAACACCGGGGAGCTGTTTTTT
TRBJ2-1	TRBD2	many	TRBV27	CASSPTAKREGGGRNEQFF	TGTGCCAGCAGTCCCACCGCCAAGCGGGAGGGGGGGGGTCGGAATGAGCAGTTCTTC
TRBJ2-2	-	many	TRBV5-1	CASSLDTGFTGELFF	TGCGCCAGCAGCTTGGATACGGGGTTCACCGGGGAGCTGTTTTTT
TRBJ2-1	TRBD2	few	TRBV7-2	CASSLELAGNNEQFF	TGTGCCAGCAGCTTAGAACTAGCGGGAAACAATGAGCAGTTCTTC
TRBJ1-6	-	many	TRBV27	CASSLQGLGSPLHF	TGTGCCAGCAGTTTACAGGGGTTGGGTTCACCCCTCCACTTT
TRBJ2-5	-	many	TRBV12-3/TRBV12-4	CASSFQLQETQYF	TGTGCCAGCAGTTTTCAACTACAAGAGACCCAGTACTTC
TRBJ2-7	-	many	TRBV3-1	CASSPSGNEQYF	TGTGCCAGCAGTCCTTCGGGGAACGAGCAGTACTTC